The clone carrying this T cell receptor beta chain was picked up one time. The antigen is unknown. Generated by immunoSEQ multiplex PCR, the TCRdb table keeps only in-frame clones and is missing some. In the table there are roughly 140,000 clones, more than 90% of which are singletons. Per the germline V gene, CDR1 is SGDLS and CDR2 is YYNGEE. The V gene lost 4 bases and the J gene lost 3 bases, with 11 bases spanning the gap. There are 14 residues in the CDR3. The data were taken from a study of T cell responses to AZD1222 COVID-19 vaccine. Broader study findings: Donors were chiefly white British, with a greater number of females, and clonal diversity was perhaps underestimated.

J is TRBJ1-3 and V is TRBV9; D not resolved. This clonotype was sampled from an adult who received the AZD1222 COVID-19 vaccine. The sequencing here drew on peripheral blood, taken 28 days after the second AZD1222 dose. For the CDR3, the DNA is TGTGCCAGCAGCTCGTCCGGTGGTGGAAACACCATATATTTT. Residues: CASSSSGGGNTIYF.